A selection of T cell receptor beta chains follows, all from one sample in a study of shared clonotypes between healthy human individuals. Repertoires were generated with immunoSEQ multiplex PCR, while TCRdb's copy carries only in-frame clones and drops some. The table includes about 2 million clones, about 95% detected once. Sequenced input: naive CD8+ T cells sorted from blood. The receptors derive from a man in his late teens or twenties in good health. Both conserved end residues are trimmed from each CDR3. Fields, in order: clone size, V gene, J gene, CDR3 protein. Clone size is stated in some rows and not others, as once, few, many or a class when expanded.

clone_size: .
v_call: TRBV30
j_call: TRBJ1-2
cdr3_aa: AWRASTGGSYGYT

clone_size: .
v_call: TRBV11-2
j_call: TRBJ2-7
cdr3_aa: ASSLAQYAYEQY

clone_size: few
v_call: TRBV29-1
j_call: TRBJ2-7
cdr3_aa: SVWDGSYEQY

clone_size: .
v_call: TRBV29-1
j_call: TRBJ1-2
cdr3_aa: SVDSKSYT

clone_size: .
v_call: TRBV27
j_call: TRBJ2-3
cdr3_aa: ASSLAGFTDTQY

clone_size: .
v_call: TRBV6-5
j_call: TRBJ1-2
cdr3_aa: ASSYSRDSLGYT

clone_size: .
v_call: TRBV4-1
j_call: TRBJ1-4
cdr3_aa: ASSPYIEGEKLF

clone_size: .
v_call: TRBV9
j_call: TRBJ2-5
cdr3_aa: ASSGETQY

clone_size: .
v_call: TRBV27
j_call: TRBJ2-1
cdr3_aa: ASRPWGLEFNEQF

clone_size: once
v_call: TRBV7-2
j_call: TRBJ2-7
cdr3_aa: ASSYLGTGSSYEQY

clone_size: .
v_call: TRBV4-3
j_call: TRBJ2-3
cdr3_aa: ASSPRTGGVGTDTQY

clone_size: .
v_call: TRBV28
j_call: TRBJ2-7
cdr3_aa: AASLGTNYEQY

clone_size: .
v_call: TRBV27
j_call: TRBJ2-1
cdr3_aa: ASSFIAGGPSYNEQF

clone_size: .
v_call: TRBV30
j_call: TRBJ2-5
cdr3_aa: AWNVAGGPQETQY

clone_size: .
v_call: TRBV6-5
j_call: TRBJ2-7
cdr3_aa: ASSVAGGNEQY

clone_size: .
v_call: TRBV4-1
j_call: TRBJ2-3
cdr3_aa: ASSQGNPDTQY

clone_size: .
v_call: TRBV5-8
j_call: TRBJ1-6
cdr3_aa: ASVGAEGTPLH

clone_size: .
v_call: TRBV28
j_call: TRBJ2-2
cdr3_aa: ASSFTANTGELF

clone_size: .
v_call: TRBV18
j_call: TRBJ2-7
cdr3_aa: ASSSTSYHEQY

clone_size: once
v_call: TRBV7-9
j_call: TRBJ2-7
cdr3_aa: ASSSSRRNSYEQY

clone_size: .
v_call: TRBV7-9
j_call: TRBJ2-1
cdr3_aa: ASSLALRGEFWNEQF

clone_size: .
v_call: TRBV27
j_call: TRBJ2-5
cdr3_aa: ASSDQGGTETQY

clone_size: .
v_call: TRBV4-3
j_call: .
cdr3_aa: ASSQRFTGDTTYEQY

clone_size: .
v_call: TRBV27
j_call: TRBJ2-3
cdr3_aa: ASKIGASGADTQY

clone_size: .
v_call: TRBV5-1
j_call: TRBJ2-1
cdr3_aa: ASSLEYAPSSYNEQF

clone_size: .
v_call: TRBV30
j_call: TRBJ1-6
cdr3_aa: AWSVQGHSPLH

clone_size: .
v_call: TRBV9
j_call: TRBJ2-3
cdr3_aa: ASSVAPPYTDTQY

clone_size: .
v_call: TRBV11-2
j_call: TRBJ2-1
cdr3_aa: ASSFGFDSGTLNEQF

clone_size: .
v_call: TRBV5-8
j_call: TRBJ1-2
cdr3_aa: ASSLEDRASNYGYT

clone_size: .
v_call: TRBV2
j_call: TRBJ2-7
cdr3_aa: ASSPDRGPYEQY

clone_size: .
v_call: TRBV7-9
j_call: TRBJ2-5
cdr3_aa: ASSSRSVQETQY

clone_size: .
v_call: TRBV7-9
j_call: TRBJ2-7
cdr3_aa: ASSLSTGLYEQY

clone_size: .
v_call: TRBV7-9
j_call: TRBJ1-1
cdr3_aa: AVAERRGGTEAF

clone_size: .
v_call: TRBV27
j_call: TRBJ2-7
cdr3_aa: ASSFDGVGYEQY

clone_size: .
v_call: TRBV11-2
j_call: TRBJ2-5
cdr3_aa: ASSQGTEETQY

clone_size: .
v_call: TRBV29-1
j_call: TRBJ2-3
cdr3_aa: SGTGDITDTQY

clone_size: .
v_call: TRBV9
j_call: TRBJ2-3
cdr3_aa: ASSRVATDTQY

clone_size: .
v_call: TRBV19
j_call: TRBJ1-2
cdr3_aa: ASSIGTAYGYT

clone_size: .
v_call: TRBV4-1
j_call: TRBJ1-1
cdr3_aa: ASSYGPLMGTEAF

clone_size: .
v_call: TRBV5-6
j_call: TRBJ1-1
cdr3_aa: ASSLGTGENTEAF